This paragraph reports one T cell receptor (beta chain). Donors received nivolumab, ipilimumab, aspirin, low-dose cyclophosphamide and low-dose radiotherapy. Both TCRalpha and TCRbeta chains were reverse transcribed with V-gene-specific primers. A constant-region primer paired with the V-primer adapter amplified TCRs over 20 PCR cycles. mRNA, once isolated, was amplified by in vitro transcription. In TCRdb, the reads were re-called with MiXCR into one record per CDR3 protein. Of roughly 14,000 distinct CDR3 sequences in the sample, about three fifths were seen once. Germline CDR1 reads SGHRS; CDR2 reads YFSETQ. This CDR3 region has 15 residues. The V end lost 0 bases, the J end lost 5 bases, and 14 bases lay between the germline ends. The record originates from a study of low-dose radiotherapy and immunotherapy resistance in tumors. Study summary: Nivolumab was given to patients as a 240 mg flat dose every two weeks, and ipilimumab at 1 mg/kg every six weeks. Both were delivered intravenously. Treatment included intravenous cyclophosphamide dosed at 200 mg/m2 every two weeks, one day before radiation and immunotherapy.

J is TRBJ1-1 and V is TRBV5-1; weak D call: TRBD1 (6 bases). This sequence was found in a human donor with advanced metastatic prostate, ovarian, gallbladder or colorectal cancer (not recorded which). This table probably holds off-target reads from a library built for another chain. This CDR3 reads CASSLAGGARTEAFF. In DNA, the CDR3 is TGCGCCAGCAGCTTGGCCGGGGGCGCAAGGACTGAAGCTTTCTTT.